This T cell receptor beta chain was identified during a study of CD8 T cells in Susac syndrome. The CDR3 length is 16 residues. The V gene's germline CDR1 is GTSNPN and CDR2 SVGIG (reference sequence). Trimming cost V 2 bases and J 2 bases; bases outside gene matches: 10. With random hexamers, 0.5 to 1 ug RNA was reverse transcribed. MiXCR, run by TCRdb on the immunoSEQ multiplex PCR reads, gives a single entry per CDR3 protein. The data hold some 170,000 distinct CDR3 sequences, with 85% to 95% observed a single time. This sequence originates from a human donor in good health. The sequencing input was CD4+ T cells from PBMCs. This chain joins TRBV30 and TRBJ1-2; 8 nucleotides line up with TRBD1. CDR3 sequence: CAWSLSGTGANYGYTF. In nucleotides, the CDR3 is TGTGCCTGGAGTCTAAGTGGGACAGGAGCAAACTATGGCTACACCTTC.